This entry lists 14 T cell receptor beta chains sequenced from one sample in a study of T cell repertoires in cytomegalovirus infection. TCRdb analysed the reads with MiXCR anew, one entry per CDR3 protein. The sample lists around 100,000 distinct CDR3 sequences; 9.5% to 13% were seen once. The antigens of these receptors remain unknown. The sample was PBMCs, sequenced either directly or after in vitro stimulation (not recorded which). These receptors were obtained from a human donor in good health (CMV status not recorded). Some clones in this sample may be carry-over from other donors' samples.

The table lists this clonotype with many counts. V is TRBV6-6 and J is TRBJ2-2; D possibly corresponds to TRBD2 (5 bases). CDR1 and CDR2 from the germline V gene are MNHNY and SVGAGI (reference sequence). CDR3 length: 12 residues. Deletions cut 5 bases from V and 8 bases from J, with 9 bases between. The CDR3 bases are TGTGCCAGCAGTCCGGGAAGTGGGGAGCTGTTTTTT. This gives the protein CASSPGSGELFF.

This clonotype appeared a few times. The chain uses TRBV5-1 and TRBJ2-1; possible D gene TRBD2, 5 bases. The V end lost 3 bases, the J end lost 4 bases, and 17 bases lay between the germline ends. CDR1 is SGHRS and CDR2 is YFSETQ in the germline V gene. There are 16 residues in the CDR3. This CDR3 reads CASSSQEAPGYNEQFF. In DNA form, the CDR3 reads TGCGCCAGCAGCTCTCAGGAGGCTCCTGGGTACAATGAGCAGTTCTTC.

The V gene is TRBV7-2, the J gene TRBJ2-1, with 8 bases that match TRBD2. V was clipped by 5 bases and J by 6 bases; unmatched bases: 12. CDR1 is SGHTA and CDR2 is FQGNSA in the germline V gene. CDR3 length: 16 amino acids. CDR3 protein: CASSQRGSGAPNEQFF. In nucleotides, the CDR3 is TGTGCCAGCAGCCAGAGGGGTAGCGGGGCCCCCAATGAGCAGTTCTTC.

In this sample, this clonotype turned up many times. The chain combines TRBV12-3 or TRBV12-4 with TRBJ2-3, with D uncertain. V was pared by 1 base and J by 2 bases, with 13 bases between. This CDR3 is built from 16 residues. The DNA of the CDR3 is TGTGCCAGCAGTTTAGGGCCGGGCCCCCCCACAGATACGCAGTATTTT. It translates to CASSLGPGPPTDTQYF.

The chain carries TRBV4-3 and TRBJ2-1; D unresolved. CDR1 is LGHNA, CDR2 YSLEER, per germline. V was cut by 1 base and J by 7 bases, with 11 bases left in between. The CDR3 has 14 amino acids. The CDR3 nucleotides read TGCGCCAGCAGCCAAGTTATTGGAAGGAATGAGCAGTTCTTC. Its translation: CASSQVIGRNEQFF.

This clonotype was recorded at least ten times. This sequence joins TRBV7-2 and TRBJ1-4; D gene uncertain. Germline V CDR1 and CDR2: SGHTA, FQGNSA. Trimming pared 4 bases from V and 7 bases from J, leaving 16 bases between. This CDR3 contains 15 residues. The CDR3 DNA is TGTGCCAGCAGCTCCTACTTTCTACGCGGTGAAAAACTGTTTTTT. It translates to CASSSYFLRGEKLFF.

In its sample, this clonotype was seen many times. The chain couples TRBV7-2 to TRBJ2-7, with D possibly being TRBD2 (6 bases). Germline CDR1 reads SGHTA; CDR2 reads FQGNSA. This CDR3 has 21 residues. Trimming took off 3 bases at V and 0 bases at J, with 30 bases between the two ends. As DNA, the CDR3 is TGTGCCAGCAGCTTCCCCGTGGCCATGACTAGTCCCAAGATTCCCTCCTACGAGCAGTACTTC. It encodes CASSFPVAMTSPKIPSYEQYF.

This clonotype was seen ten or more times. V and J are TRBV12-3 or TRBV12-4 and TRBJ1-2; 9 nucleotides match TRBD1. The CDR3 is made up of 15 amino acids. After removal of 4 bases from V and 5 bases from J, the junction contained 8 bases not matched to a gene. The CDR3 DNA reads TGTGCCAGCAGTTCAGGGACAGGGCTTGGGTATGGCTACACCTTC. Translation gives CASSSGTGLGYGYTF.

The chain joins TRBV5-4 to TRBJ2-3; the match to TRBD2 covers 12 bases. The V gene's germline CDR1 is SGHNT and CDR2 YYREEE (reference sequence). The CDR3 runs 17 residues. The junction had 13 bases not matched to a gene; V was cut back by 4 bases and J by 7 bases. CDR3 sequence: CASSPPEASGRAHTQYF. Here the CDR3 DNA reads TGTGCCAGCAGCCCCCCGGAAGCTAGCGGGAGGGCTCATACGCAGTATTTT.

J is TRBJ2-1 and V is TRBV5-4; 14 bases map to TRBD2. V was pared by 6 bases and J by 7 bases, with 12 bases of the junction left unmatched. The CDR3 runs 17 residues. Germline CDR1 reads SGHNT; CDR2 reads YYREEE (reference sequence). The CDR3 loop is CASTPTPGLAGVNEQFF. The CDR3 nucleotides read TGTGCCAGCACACCGACCCCGGGACTAGCGGGAGTGAATGAGCAGTTCTTC.

CDR3 bases: TGTGCCAGCAGGCCAGACCCGCGGGAGCGGACAGATACGCAGTATTTT. Residues: CASRPDPRERTDTQYF. The chain carries TRBV6-8 and TRBJ2-3; 7 nucleotides match TRBD2. The length of the CDR3 is 16 residues. CDR1 MNHGY and CDR2 SAAAGT come from the germline V gene. Unmatched junction bases numbered 12, after V lost 6 bases and J lost 3 bases.

This clonotype was seen at least ten times. The chain links TRBV7-2 to TRBJ2-2; 14 nucleotides agree with TRBD2. Germline V gene sequence: CDR1 SGHTA, CDR2 FQGNSA. The CDR3 spans 18 residues. V gave up 4 bases and J gave up 3 bases; unmatched junction bases: 7. CDR3 loop: CASSSGLAGGSYTGELFF. DNA for the CDR3: TGTGCCAGCAGCTCCGGACTAGCGGGAGGAAGTTACACCGGGGAGCTGTTTTTT. Full variable domain (missing parts from reference TRBV7-2 and TRBJ2-2): GAGVSQSPSNKVTEKGKDVELRCDPISGHTALYWYRQSLGQGLEFLIYFQGNSAPDKSGLPSDRFSAERTGGSVSTLTIQRTQQEDSAVYLCASSSGLAGGSYTGELFFGEGSRLTVL.

The chain carries TRBV6-1 and TRBJ1-1; the D gene is possibly TRBD1 (6 bases). V lost 4 bases to trimming and J lost 0 bases, with 12 bases between them. Germline V lookup: CDR1 MNHNS, CDR2 SASEGT. The CDR3 is 15 amino acids. Here the CDR3 DNA reads TGTGCCAGCAGTGGGTGGACAGAGATGAACACTGAAGCTTTCTTT. This encodes CASSGWTEMNTEAFF.

The J gene is TRBJ2-4, the V gene TRBV28; no firm D call. Per the germline V gene, CDR1 is MDHEN and CDR2 is SYDVKM. The CDR3 contains 16 residues. V lost 6 bases and J 0 bases, leaving 15 bases between the germline ends. CDR3 nucleotides: TGTGCCAGCAGCACTTCGTCGGCTCTAGCCAAAAACATTCAGTACTTC. Translated: CASSTSSALAKNIQYF.